Shown below are 12 T cell receptor beta chains from a single sample sequenced in a study of chemoradiotherapy in HPV16-positive cancers. Using immunoSEQ multiplex PCR, the repertoire was profiled, and TCRdb retains in-frame clones only, with some absent. The sample consists of 5,000 to 7,000 clones, 73% of them appearing once. This sample was gathered from a patient who underwent chemoradiotherapy. Source of these receptors: a human donor with HPV-associated anogenital cancer.

The chain recombines TRBV28 with TRBJ1-1, with D perhaps TRBD1 (5 bases). In germline, CDR1 is MDHEN, CDR2 SYDVKM. The CDR3 runs to 14 residues. V was clipped by 4 bases and J by 2 bases, with 11 bases between them. The CDR3 protein is CASSSLDSNTEAFF. The CDR3, as DNA: TGTGCCAGCAGTTCACTCGACAGCAACACTGAAGCTTTCTTT.

The chain is built from TRBV7-2 and TRBJ1-2; TRBD1 is a possible D gene (5 bases). CDR1 and CDR2 from the germline V gene are SGHTA and FQGNSA. The CDR3 length is 14 residues. The V end lost 4 bases, the J end lost 8 bases, and 17 bases lay between the germline ends. In DNA form, the CDR3 reads TGTGCCAGCAGCTCCCCGGGGGGATTCTGGGGCTACACCTTC. Translation gives CASSSPGGFWGYTF.

This chain uses TRBV27 with TRBJ1-4, with TRBD1 identical over 9 bases. The CDR3 sequence is 14 residues long. Germline assignment: CDR1 MNHEY and CDR2 SMNVEV (reference sequence). V lost 6 bases and J lost 8; bases outside the gene matches: 7. CDR3 loop: CASRTGQGREKLFF. CDR3 nucleotide sequence: TGTGCCAGCAGGACGGGACAGGGTCGAGAAAAACTGTTTTTT.

The chain couples TRBV30 to TRBJ2-7, with D possibly being TRBD2 (6 bases). The germline gives CDR1 GTSNPN, CDR2 SVGIG (reference sequence). The CDR3 runs to 12 residues. The V gene lost 0 bases and the J gene lost 7 bases, with 10 bases spanning the gap. The CDR3 sequence is CAWSVAAGEQYF. For the CDR3, the DNA is TGTGCCTGGAGTGTAGCGGCGGGGGAGCAGTACTTC. The whole variable domain, remainder taken from reference TRBV30 and TRBJ2-7, is SQTIHQWPATLVQPVGSPLSLECTVEGTSNPNLYWYRQAAGRGLQLLFYSVGIGQISSEVPQNLSASRPQDRQFILSSKKLLLSDSGFYLCAWSVAAGEQYFGPGTRLTVT.

The chain recombines TRBV7-4 with TRBJ2-3; D is ambiguous. Germline V gene lookup returns CDR1 SGHVT and CDR2 SQSDAQ. The CDR3 contains 12 residues. V lost 5 bases and J 1 base, leaving 4 bases between the germline ends. In nucleotides, the CDR3 is TGTGCCAGCAGCCCCCGCACAGATACGCAGTATTTT. Its translation is CASSPRTDTQYF.

J is TRBJ1-4 and V is TRBV4-1; 7 bases line up with TRBD1. The length of the CDR3 is 16 residues. Germline loops: CDR1 MGHRA, CDR2 YSYEKL. V gave up 1 base and J gave up 7 bases; unmatched junction bases: 9. This CDR3 reads CASSQGTGAAGEKLFF. The DNA of the CDR3 is TGCGCCAGCAGCCAAGGCACAGGGGCTGCGGGTGAAAAACTGTTTTTT.

The V gene is TRBV5-4, the J gene TRBJ1-2, with D uncertain. There are 16 residues in the CDR3. Looked up from germline, CDR1 is SGHNT and CDR2 is YYREEE (reference sequence). V gave up 4 bases and J gave up 2 bases, with 18 bases separating them. For the CDR3, the DNA is TGTGCCAGCAGCGCGTACCTCTCAGGCGAGAACTATGGCTACACCTTC. Its protein product is CASSAYLSGENYGYTF.

The CDR3 loop is CASSPSLTPGGYTF. The CDR3 nucleotides read TGTGCCAGCAGCCCCTCCCTGACACCGGGTGGCTACACCTTC. The rearrangement links TRBV28 to TRBJ1-2; D gene uncertain. Looked up from germline, CDR1 is MDHEN and CDR2 is SYDVKM. V shed 6 bases and J shed 7 bases, with 18 bases lying between them. The CDR3 consists of 14 residues.

With respect to this clone: The junction and the germline gene differ at one end; a read error may be behind it. Other DNA sequences from this sample encode an identical CDR3 as well. J is TRBJ2-2 and V is TRBV7-9, with D perhaps given as TRBD1 or TRBD2 (5 bases each). In germline, CDR1 is SEHNR, CDR2 FQNEAQ (reference sequence). The CDR3 consists of 16 residues. CDR3 nucleotide sequence: TGTGCCAGCAGCTTAACCCGGGGCGGTTGGGCCGGAGAGCTGTTTTTT. Translated, it gives CASSLTRGGWAGELFF.

V gene TRBV28 combines with J gene TRBJ2-7, with D unclear. The CDR3 runs to 15 residues. CDR1 MDHEN and CDR2 SYDVKM come from the germline V gene. V shed 5 bases and J shed 2 bases, with 16 bases lying between them. CDR3 in DNA: TGTGCCAGCAGTAAGGTCCGGAGTAAGCCCTACGAGCAGTACTTC. Translation: CASSKVRSKPYEQYF.

The chain joins TRBV2 to TRBJ2-7, with D tentatively TRBD1 (5 bases). V lost 3 bases and J 1 base, leaving 10 bases between the germline ends. The CDR3 runs 14 residues. The germline V gene has CDR1 SNHLY and CDR2 FYNNEI. CDR3: CASSDGAGSYEQYF. The CDR3 DNA follows: TGTGCCAGCAGTGATGGGGCAGGTTCCTACGAGCAGTACTTC.

The chain combines TRBV7-2 with TRBJ2-1; D is unclear. This CDR3 is 13 amino acids long. Trimming shortened V by 1 base and J by 7 bases, and 8 bases separated the two germline ends. Germline V gene data show CDR1 as SGHTA and CDR2 as FQGNSA. CDR3 in amino acids: CASSLEVKNEQFF. The CDR3 DNA sequence: TGTGCCAGCAGCTTAGAGGTTAAAAATGAGCAGTTCTTC.